This T cell receptor (beta chain) was identified during a study of blood T cells in healthy people across ages. The sample holds a few counts of this clonotype. The authors ran a second PCR of 7 to 11 cycles using a sample-barcoded 5' primer and a J-beta primer mix. From the 5' RACE reads, TCRdb called clonotypes with MiXCR, one entry per CDR3 protein. Of over a million distinct CDR3 sequences in the sample, 42% were seen once. This CDR3 is 14 amino acids long. V was trimmed by 10 bases and J by 5 bases, leaving 18 bases between them. The germline V gene has CDR1 MRHNA and CDR2 SNTAGT. They isolated at least 6.5 million PBMCs from each sample.

The source of this sequence is a woman aged 18-30 years in good health. This chain uses TRBV6-4 with TRBJ2-1, with D possibly being TRBD1 or TRBD2 (6 bases each). Sequencing was done on a sample of blood. The CDR3 reads CATWERAGDNEQFF. In DNA form, the CDR3 reads TGTGCCACCTGGGAGCGGGCAGGGGACAATGAGCAGTTCTTC.